A single sample gave rise to the 21 T cell receptor beta chains below, sequenced in a study of T-cell reconstitution after alpha-beta-depleted transplantation in children. The TCRbeta library incorporated unique molecular identifiers. TCRdb re-called the PCR reads with MiXCR, one entry per CDR3 protein. The table shows hundreds of thousands of distinct CDR3 sequences, with about 10% occurring only once. The material was PBMCs, obtained before TCRalphabeta/CD19-depleted stem cell transplant. The origin of the receptors is a child aged 2-15 years with inherited bone marrow failure, due to receive a stem cell transplant.

A note on this clonotype: The junction departs from germline at one end; a sequencing error may be responsible. The chain is built from TRBV29-1 and TRBJ1-2; D might be TRBD1 (6 bases). The CDR3 consists of 15 residues. Germline lookup yields CDR1 SQVTM and CDR2 ANQGSEA. DNA for the CDR3: TGCAGCGTTGAAGTTTGGGGGGCGATTAACTTTGGCTACACCTTC. As protein: CSVEVWGAINFGYTF.

This clonotype was recorded many times. The V gene is TRBV5-1, the J gene TRBJ2-1, with 11 bases identical to TRBD2. This CDR3 region has 16 residues. V lost 1 base and J lost 4; bases outside the gene matches: 4. Germline values: CDR1 SGHRS, CDR2 YFSETQ. CDR3 in DNA: TGCGCCAGCAGCTTGCAGGGACTAGCGGCATACAATGAGCAGTTCTTC. It yields the protein CASSLQGLAAYNEQFF.

Ten or more counts support this clonotype. The rearrangement joins TRBV10-3 to TRBJ2-7, with 10 bases matching TRBD1. The V gene end was trimmed by 7 bases and the J gene end by 5 bases; junction bases not matched to a gene: 8. The germline V gene has CDR1 ENHRY and CDR2 SYGVKD. There are 14 residues in the CDR3. The CDR3 sequence is CAINKGQGYNEQYF. Here the CDR3 DNA reads TGTGCCATCAACAAGGGACAGGGGTATAACGAGCAGTACTTC.

This clonotype has at least ten counts. The chain links TRBV9 to TRBJ1-3; D remains unclear. The germline V and J ends were trimmed by 0 bases and 0 bases, with 10 bases remaining between them. Germline values: CDR1 SGDLS, CDR2 YYNGEE. The CDR3 covers 16 residues. As DNA, the CDR3 is TGTGCCAGCAGCGTAGCTGCCCTAAGCTCTGGAAACACCATATATTTT. This translates into CASSVAALSSGNTIYF.

Regarding this clonotype: A read error may produce the germline difference seen at one junction end. The V call is TRBV12-3 or TRBV12-4, the J call TRBJ2-3; 8 positions match TRBD2. This CDR3 has 15 amino acids. The CDR3 here is CTSRLLAADTDTQYF. The CDR3 DNA follows: TGTACCAGCAGGCTACTAGCGGCGGACACAGATACGCAGTATTTT.

This clonotype was seen a handful of times. The chain uses TRBV27 and TRBJ2-7, with D tentatively TRBD1 (6 bases). The ends were cut back, 6 bases at V and 2 bases at J, with 11 bases in the middle. Germline V lookup: CDR1 MNHEY, CDR2 SMNVEV (reference sequence). The CDR3 loop spans 13 amino acids. The CDR3 region has the DNA TGTGCCAGCAGACTACAGGGCCCCTACGAGCAGTACTTC. Protein product: CASRLQGPYEQYF.

A note on this clonotype: This may be a read error: a much more frequent sequence differs by one nucleotide. This chain uses TRBV12-3 or TRBV12-4 with TRBJ2-7; D not certain. V gave up 7 bases and J gave up 7 bases, with 14 bases separating them. The CDR3 spans 12 residues. CDR3 loop: CASKTMTGEQYF. The DNA for the CDR3 is TGTGCCAGCAAAACTATGACCGGTGAGCAGTACTTC.

This clonotype was detected only a few times. The chain uses TRBV19 and TRBJ2-2; D is uncertain. CDR1 is LNHDA, CDR2 SQIVND, per germline (reference sequence). This CDR3 has 13 residues. V gave up 1 base and J gave up 8 bases, with 8 bases separating them. CDR3 in amino acids: CASSIVLLGELFF. The CDR3, as DNA: TGTGCCAGTAGTATAGTCCTTTTGGGGGAGCTGTTTTTT.

As for this clonotype: At one boundary the junction diverges from the germline segment, which might be a read error. This rearrangement joins TRBV7-2 to TRBJ1-4; D uncertain. Per germline, CDR1 SGHTA and CDR2 FQGNSA. The CDR3 has 14 amino acids. This CDR3 is CASSLNSGREKPFF. The CDR3 coding sequence is TGTGCCAGCAGCTTGAACTCCGGACGCGAAAAACCGTTTTTT. Supplemented by reference TRBV7-2 and TRBJ1-4, the full variable domain reads GAGVSQSPSNKVTEKGKDVELRCDPISGHTALYWYRQSLGQGLEFLIYFQGNSAPDKSGLPSDRFSAERTGGSVSTLTIQRTQQEDSAVYLCASSLNSGREKPFFGSGTQLSVL.

This clonotype was observed a few times. The chain links TRBV4-2 to TRBJ1-2, with D uncertain. This CDR3 has 16 residues. Germline V gene data show CDR1 as LGHNA and CDR2 as YNFKEQ. The V and J ends lost 4 bases and 0 bases respectively, with 15 bases between them. The CDR3: CASSPNLPSTNYGYTF. CDR3 DNA: TGTGCCAGCAGCCCAAACCTACCGTCAACTAACTATGGCTACACCTTC.

This clonotype was picked up many times. The V call is TRBV3-1, the J call TRBJ2-7; D is unresolved. This CDR3 is built from 13 residues. The germline V and J ends were trimmed by 4 bases and 0 bases, with 7 bases remaining between them. Germline-derived CDR1 and CDR2 are LGHDT and YNNKEL (reference sequence). CDR3 in amino acids: CASSPWSSYEQYF. The CDR3 DNA follows: TGTGCCAGCAGCCCCTGGAGCTCCTACGAGCAGTACTTC.

This clonotype occurred many times. V and J are TRBV4-3 and TRBJ1-5; unclear D gene. The CDR3 has 13 amino acids. V was clipped by 4 bases and J by 5 bases, with 9 bases between them. Germline V lookup: CDR1 LGHNA, CDR2 YSLEER. CDR3 protein: CASSPAIDQPQHF. The CDR3 coding sequence is TGCGCCAGCAGCCCGGCAATAGATCAGCCCCAGCATTTT.

In this sample, this clonotype turned up many times. This chain links TRBV20-1 with TRBJ2-2, with D hard to call. Germline-derived CDR1 and CDR2 are DFQATT and SNEGSKA (reference sequence). There are 13 residues in the CDR3. The germline V and J ends were trimmed by 6 bases and 0 bases, with 8 bases remaining between them. In DNA form, the CDR3 reads TGCAGTGCCCTACAGCCGAACACCGGGGAGCTGTTTTTT. Its protein is CSALQPNTGELFF.

This clonotype was detected only a few times. J is TRBJ2-1 and V is TRBV20-1, with D perhaps matching TRBD2 (6 bases). The CDR3 contains 13 residues. The germline gives CDR1 DFQATT, CDR2 SNEGSKA (reference sequence). Between the trimmed V and J ends, which lost 0 bases and 7 bases, there was a span of 10 bases. The CDR3 loop is CSAREAGKNEQFF. In DNA form, the CDR3 reads TGCAGTGCTAGAGAAGCGGGTAAAAATGAGCAGTTCTTC.

This clonotype was seen at least ten times. This chain links TRBV20-1 with TRBJ2-1; 13 bases agree with TRBD2. The V and J ends lost 6 bases and 9 bases, in that order; junction bases with no gene match: 8. The germline gives CDR1 DFQATT, CDR2 SNEGSKA (reference sequence). This CDR3 is built from 14 residues. Written as DNA, the CDR3 is TGCAGTGCCATACTAGCGGGAGGGTCGGGTGAGCAGTTCTTC. It yields the protein CSAILAGGSGEQFF.

The genes are TRBV5-1 and TRBJ1-2; D gene uncertain. This CDR3 is 13 amino acids long. V lost 7 bases and J lost 0, with 10 bases in between. Germline lookup yields CDR1 SGHRS and CDR2 YFSETQ. CDR3 amino acids: CASFGPPNYGYTF. The CDR3 DNA sequence: TGCGCCAGCTTCGGTCCCCCTAACTATGGCTACACCTTC.

This clonotype was recorded only once. V is TRBV1 and J is TRBJ2-5; TRBD1, the table's D call, lacks a check against the DNA. TRBV1 constitutes a pseudogene. The CDR3 totals 13 residues. The CDR3 loop reads CSVCRGSQETQYF. The CDR3 region has the DNA TGCAGCGTTTGCCGGGGATCTCAAGAGACCCAGTACTTC.

This clonotype was seen ten or more times. This rearrangement joins TRBV5-1 to TRBJ1-1, with 12 bases aligning to TRBD1. The CDR3 runs to 15 residues. V shed 1 base, J shed 11 bases, and the junction held 9 bases outside the gene matches. Germline V gene data show CDR1 as SGHRS and CDR2 as YFSETQ. The CDR3 sequence: CASSLYIGTGGLAFF. DNA of the CDR3: TGCGCCAGCAGCTTGTATATCGGGACAGGGGGCTTGGCTTTCTTT.

This clonotype was observed at least ten times. The chain joins TRBV27 to TRBJ2-1; D possibly uses TRBD1 or TRBD2 (6 bases each). The CDR3 length is 13 residues. Trimming pared 2 bases from V and 10 bases from J, leaving 12 bases between. Germline CDR1 MNHEY, CDR2 SMNVEV (reference sequence). The CDR3 protein is CASSLEGGSEQFF. The CDR3 nucleotides are TGTGCCAGCAGTTTAGAGGGGGGTTCCGAGCAGTTCTTC.

The table lists this clonotype with many counts. The V gene is TRBV4-1, the J gene TRBJ2-4; the D gene could be TRBD1 or TRBD2 (6 bases each). The germline gives CDR1 MGHRA, CDR2 YSYEKL. The CDR3 totals 14 residues. V was shortened by 0 bases and J by 6 bases, with 9 bases between the two germline ends. The CDR3 here is CASSQEEGGNIQYF. As DNA, the CDR3 is TGCGCCAGCAGCCAAGAAGAGGGGGGAAACATTCAGTACTTC.

This clonotype was counted between two and nine times. The chain links TRBV7-9 to TRBJ2-7, with D perhaps matching TRBD1 or TRBD2 (6 bases each). V lost 2 bases and J 4 bases, leaving 18 bases between the germline ends. CDR3 length equals 16 residues. Looked up from germline, CDR1 is SEHNR and CDR2 is FQNEAQ (reference sequence). The DNA for the CDR3 is TGTGCCAGCAGCTTATACGTGGGGGGCTTGGGGTACGAGCAGTACTTC. It specifies CASSLYVGGLGYEQYF.